Listed here are 25 T cell receptor beta chains from one sample, sequenced in a study of T cell changes during pregnancy in multiple sclerosis. TCRdb's copy holds only in-frame clones and misses some; the assay was immunoSEQ multiplex PCR. The table records tens of thousands of clones, 88% of them present only once. This specimen consisted of CD4+ T cells from peripheral blood mononuclear cells, obtained in the first trimester of pregnancy. Receptors were obtained from a female donor with multiple sclerosis, enrolled in a pregnancy study.

DNA for the CDR3: TGTGCCAGCAGTTACTCGATCGCGGGGGGGTCGGAGACCCAGTACTTC. It is translated as CASSYSIAGGSETQYF. The J gene is TRBJ2-5, the V gene TRBV6-6; TRBD2 matches 9 bases. The CDR3 is 16 amino acids. Germline values: CDR1 MNHNY, CDR2 SVGAGI (reference sequence). V was pared by 0 bases and J by 5 bases, with 7 bases of the junction left unmatched.

The chain combines TRBV28 with TRBJ1-4; possibly TRBD1 for D (6 bases). The germline gives CDR1 MDHEN, CDR2 SYDVKM. The CDR3 length is 15 residues. V lost 1 base and J 4 bases, leaving 10 bases between the germline ends. CDR3 in amino acids: CASSLSTGINEKLFF. The DNA for the CDR3 is TGTGCCAGCAGTTTATCCACAGGGATTAATGAAAAACTGTTTTTT.

This rearrangement joins TRBV19 to TRBJ2-2; unclear D gene. V was clipped by 5 bases and J by 0 bases, with 16 bases between them. The V gene's germline CDR1 is LNHDA and CDR2 SQIVND (reference sequence). The CDR3 totals 17 residues. The CDR3 spells CASSASGPSPNTGELFF. The CDR3 coding sequence is TGTGCCAGTAGTGCCTCCGGCCCTAGTCCGAACACCGGGGAGCTGTTTTTT.

This chain joins TRBV9 and TRBJ2-7; a weak D match, TRBD1 (6 bases). The germline V gene encodes CDR1 SGDLS and CDR2 YYNGEE. Trimming shortened V by 4 bases and J by 4 bases, and 18 bases separated the two germline ends. This CDR3 spans 15 amino acids. The chain's CDR3 is CASSPTHGRGYEQYF. CDR3 nucleotides: TGTGCCAGCAGCCCCACCCACGGCAGGGGATACGAGCAGTACTTC.

The rearrangement links TRBV9 to TRBJ1-2; D remains unclear. Germline V gene sequence: CDR1 SGDLS, CDR2 YYNGEE. There are 17 residues in the CDR3. Trimming removed 0 bases from V and 3 bases from J, with 18 bases in between. CDR3 nucleotide sequence: TGTGCCAGCAGCGTAGGGGTGACCCACTTTGAGGACTATGGCTACACCTTC. Translated: CASSVGVTHFEDYGYTF.

This clone was seen only once. The genes are TRBV15 and TRBJ1-5; weak D call: TRBD1 (6 bases). V was cut by 0 bases and J by 7 bases, with 13 bases left in between. The length of the CDR3 is 15 residues. Looked up from germline, CDR1 is LNHNV and CDR2 is YYDKDF (reference sequence). The CDR3 DNA follows: TGTGCCACCAGCAGAGATCTGGGGGCGAGGCAGCCCCAGCATTTT. Its protein is CATSRDLGARQPQHF.

The rearrangement links TRBV10-3 to TRBJ2-3; D is uncertain. The germline gives CDR1 ENHRY, CDR2 SYGVKD. The CDR3 extends over 12 amino acids. Trimming took 5 bases from V and 0 from J, leaving 3 bases between them. The chain's CDR3 is CAISTSTDTQYF. DNA of the CDR3: TGTGCCATCAGTACTAGCACAGATACGCAGTATTTT.

The chain combines TRBV20-1 with TRBJ2-3; TRBD1 might be the D (6 bases). Trimming pared 4 bases from V and 14 bases from J, leaving 16 bases between. The germline gives CDR1 DFQATT, CDR2 SNEGSKA (reference sequence). The CDR3 spans 11 residues. The CDR3 nucleotides are TGCAGTGCTAAAGATCGGGACATAGGGTATTTT. Translated, it gives CSAKDRDIGYF.

DNA of the CDR3: TGCGCCAGCAGCCAACCGGGACAGGCTAATGAAAAACTGTTTTTT. Translated: CASSQPGQANEKLFF. V and J are TRBV4-1 and TRBJ1-4; 8 bases line up with TRBD1. Looked up from germline, CDR1 is MGHRA and CDR2 is YSYEKL. This CDR3 region has 15 residues. Trimming took 2 bases from V and 3 from J; bases not matched to a gene: 2.

The V gene is TRBV27, the J gene TRBJ2-1; 10 bases align to TRBD2. CDR3 size: 15 residues. From germline, CDR1 is MNHEY and CDR2 SMNVEV (reference sequence). Trimming cost V 5 bases and J 4 bases; bases outside gene matches: 5. The CDR3 reads CASSLGTSAYNEQFF. DNA for the CDR3: TGTGCCAGCAGTCTTGGGACTAGCGCTTACAATGAGCAGTTCTTC.

The chain has TRBV7-6 and TRBJ2-1, with TRBD2 matching over 11 bases. The V gene's germline CDR1 is SGHVS and CDR2 FNYEAQ. This CDR3 is 18 amino acids long. V gave up 1 base and J gave up 0 bases; unmatched junction bases: 5. CDR3 sequence: CASSLGLAGTPSYNEQFF. Here the CDR3 DNA reads TGTGCCAGCAGCTTAGGACTAGCGGGGACCCCCTCCTACAATGAGCAGTTCTTC.

This chain joins TRBV7-8 and TRBJ1-1; D perhaps matches TRBD1 (5 bases). V lost 1 base and J 7 bases, leaving 13 bases between the germline ends. The CDR3 covers 14 residues. CDR1 is SGHVS and CDR2 is FQNEAQ in the germline V gene. CDR3 in DNA: TGTGCCAGCAGCTTAGAGGCGGGGAGGGGTGAAGCTTTCTTT. This sequence encodes CASSLEAGRGEAFF.

The rearrangement links TRBV9 to TRBJ1-2; D unresolved. With 0 bases removed from V and 2 bases from J, the gap between germline ends came to 8 bases. This CDR3 is built from 14 residues. Germline V gene sequence: CDR1 SGDLS, CDR2 YYNGEE. CDR3 loop: CASSVESRNYGYTF. The CDR3 nucleotides read TGTGCCAGCAGCGTAGAAAGCCGAAACTATGGCTACACCTTC.

This clone is a singleton in its sample. This chain links TRBV5-6 with TRBJ2-7, with a weak D call TRBD1 (6 bases). The CDR3 extends over 15 amino acids. Trimming took off 4 bases at V and 10 bases at J, with 24 bases between the two ends. Per germline, CDR1 SGHDT and CDR2 YYEEEE. In nucleotides, the CDR3 is TGTGCCAGCAGCCCTCCGGGAACAGGGCCAAGATCCCAGTACTTC. Translating gives CASSPPGTGPRSQYF.

The chain couples TRBV18 to TRBJ2-7; TRBD1 might be the D (6 bases). V dropped 0 bases and J dropped 3 bases, with 6 bases sitting between them. CDR1 and CDR2 (germline): KGHSH, LQKENI. This CDR3 comprises 13 residues. CDR3 protein: CASSPPTGYEQYF. The CDR3 DNA is TGTGCCAGCTCACCACCGACAGGCTACGAGCAGTACTTC.

The rearrangement uses TRBV5-1 and TRBJ2-3; the match to TRBD2 covers 11 bases. V gave up 0 bases and J gave up 4 bases; unmatched junction bases: 4. CDR1 is SGHRS and CDR2 is YFSETQ in the germline V gene. This CDR3 contains 16 residues. As DNA, the CDR3 is TGCGCCAGCAGCTTGGTGGCTAGCGGGAGGCCAGATACGCAGTATTTT. The encoded protein is CASSLVASGRPDTQYF.

V and J are TRBV5-1 and TRBJ1-3, with D maybe TRBD1 (6 bases). CDR1 is SGHRS, CDR2 YFSETQ, per germline. The CDR3 extends over 14 amino acids. V gave up 2 bases and J gave up 3 bases, with 9 bases separating them. This CDR3 reads CASSLGGIGNTIYF. As DNA, the CDR3 is TGCGCCAGCAGCTTAGGGGGAATTGGAAACACCATATATTTT.

This clone appeared once. The chain employs TRBV7-8 and TRBJ2-7; 7 positions agree with TRBD2. Losses at the gene ends were 9 bases for V and 0 bases for J; bases not matched to a gene: 11. Germline V gene data show CDR1 as SGHVS and CDR2 as FQNEAQ. This CDR3 region has 15 residues. CDR3 in amino acids: CASLPPAGFSYEQYF. CDR3 DNA: TGTGCCAGTCTGCCCCCAGCGGGATTCTCCTACGAGCAGTACTTC.

The chain recombines TRBV7-9 with TRBJ2-3, with TRBD2 identical over 14 bases. The CDR3 is 18 residues long. The V gene end was trimmed by 4 bases and the J gene end by 3 bases; junction bases not matched to a gene: 9. Germline V CDR1 and CDR2: SEHNR, FQNEAQ (reference sequence). The CDR3 loop reads CASSWDAGTSGRTDTQYF. The CDR3, as DNA: TGTGCCAGCAGCTGGGACGCCGGGACTAGCGGGAGAACAGATACGCAGTATTTT. Full variable domain (missing parts from reference TRBV7-9 and TRBJ2-3): DTGVSQNPRHKITKRGQNVTFRCDPISEHNRLYWYRQTLGQGPEFLTYFQNEAQLEKSRLLSDRFSAERPKGSFSTLEIQRTEQGDSAMYLCASSWDAGTSGRTDTQYFGPGTRLTVL.

The V call is TRBV5-1, the J call TRBJ1-4; possible D gene TRBD1, 5 bases. Trimming shortened V by 0 bases and J by 0 bases, and 9 bases separated the two germline ends. Germline-derived CDR1 and CDR2 are SGHRS and YFSETQ. This CDR3 spans 16 amino acids. As DNA, the CDR3 is TGCGCCAGCAGCTTGGAGCGGGACCCAACTAATGAAAAACTGTTTTTT. As protein: CASSLERDPTNEKLFF.

This clone was counted a single time. The V gene is TRBV5-1, the J gene TRBJ2-7; weak D call: TRBD2 (6 bases). V lost 4 bases and J lost 0, with 20 bases in between. The germline gives CDR1 SGHRS, CDR2 YFSETQ. The CDR3 consists of 17 residues. This CDR3 reads CASSPGLGGGSSYEQYF. Here the CDR3 DNA reads TGCGCCAGCAGCCCGGGACTTGGGGGAGGAAGCTCCTACGAGCAGTACTTC. The full variable domain, completed using reference TRBV5-1 and TRBJ2-7, is KAGVTQTPRYLIKTRGQQVTLSCSPISGHRSVSWYQQTPGQGLQFLFEYFSETQRNKGNFPGRFSGRQFSNSRSEMNVSTLELGDSALYLCASSPGLGGGSSYEQYFGPGTRLTVT.

Only a few counts were recorded for this clone. The rearrangement joins TRBV10-2 to TRBJ2-5; D uncertain. Germline CDR1 reads WSHSY; CDR2 reads SAAADI. The CDR3 covers 16 residues. Trimming shortened V by 0 bases and J by 5 bases, and 16 bases separated the two germline ends. The CDR3 DNA reads TGCGCCAGCAGTGAGTCAATGGCTCCTGACGGGGAGACCCAGTACTTC. Amino acid sequence: CASSESMAPDGETQYF.

This clone has just one count. The gene calls are TRBV2 and TRBJ1-5; 8 positions match TRBD1. CDR3 length equals 14 residues. J was trimmed by 7 bases and V by 7 bases; bases with no gene match: 9. Germline CDR1 and CDR2: SNHLY and FYNNEI. CDR3 nucleotide sequence: TGTGCCAGCAACCCCGACAGGGGTGGACAGCCCCAGCATTTT. Amino acids: CASNPDRGGQPQHF. Variable domain in full (rest from reference TRBV2 and TRBJ1-5): EPEVTQTPSHQVTQMGQEVILRCVPISNHLYFYWYRQILGQKVEFLVSFYNNEISEKSEIFDDQFSVERPDGSNFTLKIRSTKLEDSAMYFCASNPDRGGQPQHFGDGTRLSIL.

The CDR3 DNA sequence: TGTGCCAGCAGTCCTAGCGGGAGGGTCCCCTACAATGAGCAGTTCTTC. Translated, it gives CASSPSGRVPYNEQFF. The chain carries TRBV28 and TRBJ2-1, with TRBD2 matching over 12 bases. With 5 bases clipped from V and 2 bases from J, the junction kept 4 bases outside the gene matches. This CDR3 spans 16 amino acids. Germline assignment: CDR1 MDHEN and CDR2 SYDVKM.

The J gene is TRBJ1-1, the V gene TRBV11-2; 7 bases agree with TRBD1. The V and J ends lost 1 base and 11 bases, in that order; junction bases with no gene match: 10. The CDR3 is 14 residues long. Germline-derived CDR1 and CDR2 are SGHAT and FQNNGV. CDR3 nucleotide sequence: TGTGCCAGCAGCTTAGCTCAGACCGGGACAGAGGCTTTCTTT. It is translated as CASSLAQTGTEAFF. Supplemented by reference TRBV11-2 and TRBJ1-1, the full variable domain reads EAGVAQSPRYKIIEKRQSVAFWCNPISGHATLYWYQQILGQGPKLLIQFQNNGVVDDSQLPKDRFSAERLKGVDSTLKIQPAKLEDSAVYLCASSLAQTGTEAFFGQGTRLTVV.